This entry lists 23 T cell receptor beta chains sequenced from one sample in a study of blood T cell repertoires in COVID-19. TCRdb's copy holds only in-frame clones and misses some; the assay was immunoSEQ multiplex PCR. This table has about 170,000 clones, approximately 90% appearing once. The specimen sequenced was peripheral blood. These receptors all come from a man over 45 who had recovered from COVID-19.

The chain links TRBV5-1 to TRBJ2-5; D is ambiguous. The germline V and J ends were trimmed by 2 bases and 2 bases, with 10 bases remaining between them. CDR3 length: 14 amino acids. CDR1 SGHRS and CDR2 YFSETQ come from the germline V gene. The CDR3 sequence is CASSFLTSQETQYF. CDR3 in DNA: TGCGCCAGCAGCTTCCTGACATCTCAAGAGACCCAGTACTTC. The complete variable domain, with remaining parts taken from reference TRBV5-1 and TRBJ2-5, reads KAGVTQTPRYLIKTRGQQVTLSCSPISGHRSVSWYQQTPGQGLQFLFEYFSETQRNKGNFPGRFSGRQFSNSRSEMNVSTLELGDSALYLCASSFLTSQETQYFGPGTRLLVL.

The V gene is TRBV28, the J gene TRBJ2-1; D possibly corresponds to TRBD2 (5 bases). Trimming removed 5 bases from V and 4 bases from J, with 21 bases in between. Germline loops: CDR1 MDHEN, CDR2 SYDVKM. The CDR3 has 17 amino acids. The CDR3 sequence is CASSLYGLEDLYNEQFF. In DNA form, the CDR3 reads TGTGCCAGCAGTCTATACGGACTGGAGGACCTATACAATGAGCAGTTCTTC. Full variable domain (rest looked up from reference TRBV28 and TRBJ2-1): DVKVTQSSRYLVKRTGEKVFLECVQDMDHENMFWYRQDPGLGLRLIYFSYDVKMKEKGDIPEGYSVSREKKERFSLILESASTNQTSMYLCASSLYGLEDLYNEQFFGPGTRLTVL.

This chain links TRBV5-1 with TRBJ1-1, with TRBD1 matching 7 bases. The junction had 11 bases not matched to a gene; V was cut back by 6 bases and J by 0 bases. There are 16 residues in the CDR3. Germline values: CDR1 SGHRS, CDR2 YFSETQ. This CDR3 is CASTLMTGTLNTEAFF. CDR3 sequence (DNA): TGCGCCAGCACCCTAATGACAGGGACCCTGAACACTGAAGCTTTCTTT.

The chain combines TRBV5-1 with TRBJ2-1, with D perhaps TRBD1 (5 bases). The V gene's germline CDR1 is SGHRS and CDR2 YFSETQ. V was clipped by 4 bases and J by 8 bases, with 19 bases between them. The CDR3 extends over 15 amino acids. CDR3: CASSSPSGLRDEQFF. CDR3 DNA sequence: TGCGCCAGCAGCAGCCCATCTGGTCTCAGGGATGAGCAGTTCTTC.

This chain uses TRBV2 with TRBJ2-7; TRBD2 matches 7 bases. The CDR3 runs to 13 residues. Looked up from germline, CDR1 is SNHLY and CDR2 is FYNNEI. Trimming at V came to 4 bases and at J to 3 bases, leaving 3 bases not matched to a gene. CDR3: CASSGGTNYEQYF. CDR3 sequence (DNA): TGTGCCAGCAGTGGCGGGACTAACTACGAGCAGTACTTC.

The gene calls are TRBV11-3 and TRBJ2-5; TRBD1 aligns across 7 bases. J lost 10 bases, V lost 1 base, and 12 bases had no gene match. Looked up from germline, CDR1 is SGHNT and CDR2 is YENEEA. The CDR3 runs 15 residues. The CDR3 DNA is TGTGCCAGCAGCTTAGGTGGGACAGCCCCCGAGGACCAGTACTTC. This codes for CASSLGGTAPEDQYF.

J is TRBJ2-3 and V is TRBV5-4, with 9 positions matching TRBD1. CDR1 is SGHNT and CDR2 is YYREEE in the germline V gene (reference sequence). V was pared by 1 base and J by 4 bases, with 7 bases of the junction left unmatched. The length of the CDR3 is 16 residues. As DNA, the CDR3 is TGTGCCAGCAGCTTGAGGGGACAGGGTGTAGCAGATACGCAGTATTTT. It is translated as CASSLRGQGVADTQYF.

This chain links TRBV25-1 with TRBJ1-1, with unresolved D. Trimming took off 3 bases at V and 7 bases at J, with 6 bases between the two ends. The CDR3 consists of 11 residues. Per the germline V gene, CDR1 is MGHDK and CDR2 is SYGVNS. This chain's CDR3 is CASSDQVEAFF. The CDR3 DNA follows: TGTGCCAGCAGTGATCAGGTTGAAGCTTTCTTT.

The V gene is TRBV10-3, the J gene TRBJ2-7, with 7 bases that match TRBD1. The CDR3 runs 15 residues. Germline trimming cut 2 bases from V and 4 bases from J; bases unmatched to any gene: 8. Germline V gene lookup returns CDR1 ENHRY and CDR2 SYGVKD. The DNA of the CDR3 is TGTGCCATCAGTGAGGAGACTGACAGGGCTTACGAGCAGTACTTC. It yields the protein CAISEETDRAYEQYF.

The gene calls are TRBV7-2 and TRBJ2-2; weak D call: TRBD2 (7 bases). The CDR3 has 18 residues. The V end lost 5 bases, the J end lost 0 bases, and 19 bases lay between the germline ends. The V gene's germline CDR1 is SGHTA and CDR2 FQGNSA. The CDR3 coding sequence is TGTGCCAGCAGCCCCAGGCTACCGGGGGGCGCGAACACCGGGGAGCTGTTTTTT. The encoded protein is CASSPRLPGGANTGELFF.

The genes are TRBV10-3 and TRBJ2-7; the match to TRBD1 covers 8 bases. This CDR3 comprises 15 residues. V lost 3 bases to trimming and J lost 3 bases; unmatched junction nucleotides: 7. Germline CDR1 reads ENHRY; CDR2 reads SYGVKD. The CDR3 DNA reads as TGTGCCATCAGTGATCTCGGACAGGGCGGCTACGAGCAGTACTTC. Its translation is CAISDLGQGGYEQYF.

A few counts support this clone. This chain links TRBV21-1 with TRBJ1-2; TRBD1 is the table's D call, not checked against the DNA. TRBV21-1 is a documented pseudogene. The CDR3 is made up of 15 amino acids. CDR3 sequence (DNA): TGTGCCAGCAGCAAAGCTCACAGGGGGAGTTATGGCTACACCTTC. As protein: CASSKAHRGSYGYTF.

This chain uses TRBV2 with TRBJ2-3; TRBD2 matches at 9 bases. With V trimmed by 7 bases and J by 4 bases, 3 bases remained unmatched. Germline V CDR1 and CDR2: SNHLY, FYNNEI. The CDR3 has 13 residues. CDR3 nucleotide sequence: TGTGCCAGCAAAGGCGGGAGGGCAGATACGCAGTATTTT. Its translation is CASKGGRADTQYF.

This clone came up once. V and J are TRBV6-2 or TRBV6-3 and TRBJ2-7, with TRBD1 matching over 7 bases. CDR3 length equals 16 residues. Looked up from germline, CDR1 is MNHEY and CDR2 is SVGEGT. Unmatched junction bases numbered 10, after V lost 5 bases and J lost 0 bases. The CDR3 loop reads CASSGPATGLSYEQYF. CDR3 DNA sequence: TGTGCCAGCAGTGGCCCCGCGACAGGGCTCTCCTACGAGCAGTACTTC.

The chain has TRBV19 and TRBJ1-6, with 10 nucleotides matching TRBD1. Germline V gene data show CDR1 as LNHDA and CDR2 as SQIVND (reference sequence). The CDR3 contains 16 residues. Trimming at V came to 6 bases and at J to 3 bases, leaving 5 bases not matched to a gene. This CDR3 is CASRIGTGDYNSPLHF. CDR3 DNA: TGTGCCAGTAGAATCGGGACAGGGGACTATAATTCACCCCTCCACTTT.

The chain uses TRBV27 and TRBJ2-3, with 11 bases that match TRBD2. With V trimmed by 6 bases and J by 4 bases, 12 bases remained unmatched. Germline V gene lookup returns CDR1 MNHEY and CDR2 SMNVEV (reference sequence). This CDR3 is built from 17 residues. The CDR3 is CASRPISTSGGSDTQYF. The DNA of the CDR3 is TGTGCCAGCAGACCCATCTCCACTAGCGGGGGATCAGATACGCAGTATTTT.

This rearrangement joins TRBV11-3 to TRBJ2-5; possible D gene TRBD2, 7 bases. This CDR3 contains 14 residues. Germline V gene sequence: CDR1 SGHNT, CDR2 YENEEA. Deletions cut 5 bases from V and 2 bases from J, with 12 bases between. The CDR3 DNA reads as TGTGCCAGCAGCCAAGGGGGGGGGCAAGAGACCCAGTACTTC. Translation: CASSQGGGQETQYF.

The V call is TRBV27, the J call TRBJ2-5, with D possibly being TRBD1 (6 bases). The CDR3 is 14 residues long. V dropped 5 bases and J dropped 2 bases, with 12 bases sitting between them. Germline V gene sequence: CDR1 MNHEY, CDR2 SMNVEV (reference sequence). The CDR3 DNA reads TGTGCCAGCAGTGCCCGGGACATTCAAGAGACCCAGTACTTC. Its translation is CASSARDIQETQYF.

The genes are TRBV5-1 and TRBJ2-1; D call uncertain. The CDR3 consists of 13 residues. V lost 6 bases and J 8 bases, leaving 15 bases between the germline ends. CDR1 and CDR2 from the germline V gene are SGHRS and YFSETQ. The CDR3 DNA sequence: TGCGCCAGCAACCCGGTAGCCCGGGATGAGCAGTTCTTC. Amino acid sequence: CASNPVARDEQFF.

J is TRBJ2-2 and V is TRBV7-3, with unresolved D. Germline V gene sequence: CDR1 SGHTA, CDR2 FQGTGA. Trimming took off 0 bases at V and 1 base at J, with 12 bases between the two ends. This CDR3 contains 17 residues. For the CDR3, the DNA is TGTGCCAGCAGCTTAACGTTGAGGCTAGGGAACACCGGGGAGCTGTTTTTT. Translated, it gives CASSLTLRLGNTGELFF. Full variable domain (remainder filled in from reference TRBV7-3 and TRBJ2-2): GAGVSQTPSNKVTEKGKYVELRCDPISGHTALYWYRQSLGQGPEFLIYFQGTGAADDSGLPNDRFFAVRPEGSVSTLKIQRTERGDSAVYLCASSLTLRLGNTGELFFGEGSRLTVL.

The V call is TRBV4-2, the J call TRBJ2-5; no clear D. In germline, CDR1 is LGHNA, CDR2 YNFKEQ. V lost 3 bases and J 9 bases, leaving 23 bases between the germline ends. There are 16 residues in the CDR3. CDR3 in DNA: TGTGCCAGCAGCCAGATCGATTCGTCAGGCTTACCGGCCCAGTACTTC. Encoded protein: CASSQIDSSGLPAQYF.

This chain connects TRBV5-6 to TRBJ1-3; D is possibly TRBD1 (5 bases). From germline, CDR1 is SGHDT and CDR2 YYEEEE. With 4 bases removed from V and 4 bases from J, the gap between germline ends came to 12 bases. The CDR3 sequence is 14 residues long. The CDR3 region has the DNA TGTGCCAGCAGCCCCCTGGGGCCCGGAAACACCATATATTTT. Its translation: CASSPLGPGNTIYF.

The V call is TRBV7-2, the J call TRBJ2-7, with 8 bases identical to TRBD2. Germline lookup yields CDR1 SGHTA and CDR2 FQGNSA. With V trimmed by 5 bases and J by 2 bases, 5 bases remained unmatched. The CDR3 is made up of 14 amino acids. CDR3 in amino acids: CASSPGGATYEQYF. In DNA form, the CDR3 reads TGTGCCAGCAGCCCCGGGGGGGCGACCTACGAGCAGTACTTC.